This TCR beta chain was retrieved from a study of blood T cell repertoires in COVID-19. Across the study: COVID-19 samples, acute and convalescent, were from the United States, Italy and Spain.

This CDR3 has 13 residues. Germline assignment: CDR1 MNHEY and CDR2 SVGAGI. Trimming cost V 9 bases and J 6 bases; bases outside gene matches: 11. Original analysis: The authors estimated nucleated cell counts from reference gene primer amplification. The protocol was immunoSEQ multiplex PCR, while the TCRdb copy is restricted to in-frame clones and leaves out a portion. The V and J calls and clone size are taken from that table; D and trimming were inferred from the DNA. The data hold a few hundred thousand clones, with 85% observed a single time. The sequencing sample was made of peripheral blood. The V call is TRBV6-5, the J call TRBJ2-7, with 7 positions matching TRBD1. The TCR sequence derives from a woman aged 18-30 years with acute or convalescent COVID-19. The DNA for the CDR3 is TGTGCCAGTACCGACAGGGATCGTGCCGAGCAGTACTTC. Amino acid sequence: CASTDRDRAEQYF.